Shown below are 5 T cell receptor beta chains from a single sample sequenced in a study of T cell responses to AZD1222 COVID-19 vaccine. Data came from immunoSEQ multiplex PCR; TCRdb stores just in-frame clones and leaves some out. The sample shows about 150,000 clones, 90% of them seen only once. The input for sequencing was peripheral blood, taken on day 0 of AZD1222 vaccination. The origin of the receptors is an adult in good health.

The chain joins TRBV19 to TRBJ1-1; 7 bases map to TRBD1. CDR3 length: 13 amino acids. V dropped 10 bases and J dropped 0; count of bases not matched to a gene: 5. Germline CDR1 is LNHDA and CDR2 is SQIVND (reference sequence). The CDR3 nucleotides read TGTGCCACTATGGGACAGCTGAACACTGAAGCTTTCTTT. This sequence encodes CATMGQLNTEAFF.

This chain joins TRBV29-1 and TRBJ1-2; maybe TRBD1 (5 bases). Trimming cost V 1 base and J 4 bases, with 7 bases left between them. The CDR3 consists of 12 residues. Germline CDR1 is SQVTM and CDR2 is ANQGSEA. The CDR3 DNA follows: TGCAGCGTTGAAGGACAGCCCTATGGCTACACCTTC. It codes for CSVEGQPYGYTF.

The chain recombines TRBV7-2 with TRBJ1-6; unclear D gene. Germline V gene lookup returns CDR1 SGHTA and CDR2 FQGNSA. Trimming stripped 0 bases from V and 4 bases from J, with 4 bases between. The CDR3 extends over 14 amino acids. The CDR3 loop reads CASSLAPYNSPLHF. Written as DNA, the CDR3 is TGTGCCAGCAGCTTAGCCCCATATAATTCACCCCTCCACTTT.

The genes are TRBV20-1 and TRBJ2-7; D may be TRBD1 (6 bases). Germline V CDR1 and CDR2: DFQATT, SNEGSKA (reference sequence). The ends were cut back, 3 bases at V and 7 bases at J, with 13 bases in the middle. The CDR3 extends over 12 amino acids. The CDR3 region has the DNA TGCAGTGCTAGTCACAGGGCGGATGAGCAGTACTTC. It encodes CSASHRADEQYF.

The rearrangement uses TRBV6-5 and TRBJ2-5; 9 nucleotides agree with TRBD1. With 4 bases clipped from V and 8 bases from J, the junction kept 11 bases outside the gene matches. Per the germline V gene, CDR1 is MNHEY and CDR2 is SVGAGI. The CDR3 runs to 15 residues. The CDR3 is CASSSTGTGPPTQYF. CDR3 coding DNA: TGTGCCAGCAGTTCAACCGGGACAGGGCCCCCCACCCAGTACTTC.